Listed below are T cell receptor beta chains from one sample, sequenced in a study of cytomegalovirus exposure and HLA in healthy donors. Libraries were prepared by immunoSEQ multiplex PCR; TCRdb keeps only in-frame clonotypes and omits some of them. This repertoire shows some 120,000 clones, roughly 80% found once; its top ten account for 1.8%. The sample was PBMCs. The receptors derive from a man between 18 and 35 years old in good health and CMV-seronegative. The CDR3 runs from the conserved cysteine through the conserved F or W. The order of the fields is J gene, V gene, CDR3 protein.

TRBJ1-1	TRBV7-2	CASSFGRGRDTEAFF
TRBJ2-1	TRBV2	CASRLAGGGNEQFF
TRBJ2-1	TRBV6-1	CASSELAGGYNEQFF
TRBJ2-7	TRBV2	CASSGPVYEQYF
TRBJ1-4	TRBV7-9	CSSSLNLGGFGEKLFF
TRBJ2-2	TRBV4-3	CASSQDQGISTGELFF
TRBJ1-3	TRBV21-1	CAGVRCSGNTIYF
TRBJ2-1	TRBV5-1	CASSLQSSYNEQFF
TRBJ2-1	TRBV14	CASSQDVRGKNLNEQFF
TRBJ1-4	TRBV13	CASGFGQGNEKLFF
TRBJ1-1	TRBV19	CASSKDRGDEAFF
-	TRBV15	CATSRATGVGQGEQYF
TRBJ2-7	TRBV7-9	CSSSLLGGQGGYYEQYF
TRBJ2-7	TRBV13	CASSFQGDLYEQYF
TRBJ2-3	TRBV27	CASSFGPGQGAGGDTQYF
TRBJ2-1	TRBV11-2	CARRVNPYNEQFF
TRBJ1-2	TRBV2	CASSETQGNYGYTF
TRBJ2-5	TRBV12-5	CASGLRAGETQYF
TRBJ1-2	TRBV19	CASSMGQLYGYTF
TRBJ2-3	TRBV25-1	CASSEHSWSSGTTDTQYF
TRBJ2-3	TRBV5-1	CASTSWGTGTDTQYF
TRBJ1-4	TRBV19	CASSRTGGPNEKLFF
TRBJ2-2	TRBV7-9	CASSDKYRTDNTGELFF
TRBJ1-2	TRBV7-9	CASSLAGTGVGYTF
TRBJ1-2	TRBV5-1	CASSLAGTGLYGYTF
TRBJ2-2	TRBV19	CACEPTVDTGELFF
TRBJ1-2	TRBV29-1	CSIRMTGKGYGYTF
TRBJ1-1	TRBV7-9	CASSSRGGENTEAFF
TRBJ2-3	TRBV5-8	CASSLGQGSTDTQYF
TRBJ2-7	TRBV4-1	CASSQDPLGVAINYEQYF
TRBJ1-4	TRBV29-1	CSVLATGSRGEKLFF
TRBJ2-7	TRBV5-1	CASNPGLLGQGSSYEQYF
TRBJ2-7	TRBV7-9	CASSHRGSPYEQYF
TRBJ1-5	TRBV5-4	CASSPPAGQPQHF
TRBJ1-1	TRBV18	CASSPDRVNTEAFF
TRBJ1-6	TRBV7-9	CASSPTDTGGSYNSPLHF
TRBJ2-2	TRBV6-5	CASARVPGELFF
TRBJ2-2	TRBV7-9	CASSPRGAENTGELFF
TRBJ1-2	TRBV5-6	CASSPGSLGYTF
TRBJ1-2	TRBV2	CASSEKGAGGYTF
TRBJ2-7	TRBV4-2	CASSRTRRGSGTYEQYF
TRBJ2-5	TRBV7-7	CASSFGQGQETQYF
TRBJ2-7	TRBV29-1	CSVVHLSRGNYEQYF
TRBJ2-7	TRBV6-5	CASSSWTGVAYEQYF
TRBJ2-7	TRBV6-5	CASSYSGKSLSYEQYF
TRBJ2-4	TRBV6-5	CASSPVAKNIQYF
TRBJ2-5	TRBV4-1	CASSQDPGQETQYF
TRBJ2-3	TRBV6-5	CASSKAVGTDTQYF
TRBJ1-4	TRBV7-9	CASSLRGSGEKLFF
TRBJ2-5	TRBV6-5	CASSYRGTDQETQYF
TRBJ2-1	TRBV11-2	CASSLVGWGQGASEQFF
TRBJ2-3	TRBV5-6	CASSLAGTSGFTDTQYF
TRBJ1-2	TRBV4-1	CASSQIDRGHGGYTF
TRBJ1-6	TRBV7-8	CASSLHRVNSPLHF
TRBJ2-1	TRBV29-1	CSATSGGHNEQFF
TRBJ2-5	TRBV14	CASSLLRDRQETQYF
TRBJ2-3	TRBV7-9	CASSLVQGAGTDTQYF
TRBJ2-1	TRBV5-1	CASSLAQGAYNEQFF
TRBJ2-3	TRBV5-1	CASSWGDRTSTDTQYF